A single sample gave rise to the 29 T cell receptor beta chains below, sequenced in a study of T cell repertoires in cytomegalovirus infection. A single record per CDR3 protein comes from TCRdb applying MiXCR to the reads. The data show roughly 150,000 distinct CDR3 sequences, around 22% seen once. What was sequenced was PBMCs. The receptors come from a human donor in good health (CMV status not recorded). Some clones in this sample may be carry-over from other donors' samples.

This clonotype was counted at least ten times. V and J are TRBV7-2 and TRBJ2-1, with TRBD2 identical over 13 bases. The CDR3 sequence is 17 residues long. From germline, CDR1 is SGHTA and CDR2 FQGNSA. V was pared by 4 bases and J by 8 bases, with 11 bases of the junction left unmatched. CDR3 DNA sequence: TGTGCCAGCAGCTCCCAAGTACTAGCGGGGGGGCCTGATGAGCAGTTCTTC. This sequence encodes CASSSQVLAGGPDEQFF.

This clonotype was picked up many times. The V call is TRBV7-2, the J call TRBJ2-5; TRBD2 matches 10 bases. V was clipped by 6 bases and J by 3 bases; unmatched bases: 10. The CDR3 runs 16 residues. Looked up from germline, CDR1 is SGHTA and CDR2 is FQGNSA. CDR3 nucleotide sequence: TGTGCCAGCAGTTTTCTAGCCAGCGGGGGGGAAGAGACCCAGTACTTC. Protein product: CASSFLASGGEETQYF.

Only a few counts were recorded for this clonotype. The chain combines TRBV20-1 with TRBJ2-1, with D maybe TRBD2 (5 bases). Trimming took off 5 bases at V and 4 bases at J, with 15 bases between the two ends. Germline assignment: CDR1 DFQATT and CDR2 SNEGSKA (reference sequence). The CDR3 is 14 amino acids. CDR3 nucleotide sequence: TGCAGTGCTGGGGAGCGGACGATATACAATGAGCAGTTCTTC. This gives the protein CSAGERTIYNEQFF.

This clonotype was seen ten or more times. The V gene is TRBV12-3 or TRBV12-4, the J gene TRBJ2-1; D may be TRBD1 (6 bases). Trimming shortened V by 5 bases and J by 3 bases, and 14 bases separated the two germline ends. The CDR3 is 15 residues long. Here the CDR3 reads CASSGVQGNYNEQFF. CDR3 coding DNA: TGTGCCAGCAGTGGGGTACAGGGAAACTACAATGAGCAGTTCTTC.

The rearrangement uses TRBV6-2 or TRBV6-3 and TRBJ2-7; 7 bases are shared with TRBD1. V trimming: 4 bases; J trimming: 5 bases; junction bases outside the gene matches: 5. Germline V gene sequence: CDR1 MNHEY, CDR2 SVGEGT. The CDR3 sequence is 13 residues long. Written as DNA, the CDR3 is TGTGCCAGCAGTTGGAGACAGGGCAACGAGCAGTACTTC. Protein: CASSWRQGNEQYF.

This chain links TRBV12-3 or TRBV12-4 with TRBJ1-5; 7 nucleotides line up with TRBD1. The length of the CDR3 is 14 residues. The junction had 2 bases not matched to a gene; V was cut back by 2 bases and J by 4 bases. Here the CDR3 reads CASSLRTGNQPQHF. The CDR3 coding sequence is TGTGCCAGCAGTTTACGGACAGGTAATCAGCCCCAGCATTTT.

Ten or more counts support this clonotype. V usage is TRBV7-6 and J usage is TRBJ2-5; D might be TRBD1 (5 bases). The CDR3 consists of 15 residues. V lost 5 bases and J lost 7, with 20 bases in between. Germline values: CDR1 SGHVS, CDR2 FNYEAQ. CDR3 region: CASSVGPGQQGTQYF. As DNA, the CDR3 is TGTGCCAGCAGCGTAGGACCGGGTCAGCAGGGGACCCAGTACTTC.

The sample holds a few counts of this clonotype. In DNA form, the CDR3 reads TGTGCCAGCAGCCCTACCAAGTCCAGAGGGACCTACGAGCAGTACTTC. Translation: CASSPTKSRGTYEQYF. The gene calls are TRBV5-4 and TRBJ2-7, with D perhaps TRBD2 (5 bases). This CDR3 comprises 16 residues. Trimming took 4 bases from V and 2 from J, leaving 19 bases between them. CDR1 and CDR2 (germline): SGHNT, YYREEE (reference sequence).

This clonotype has more than one count but fewer than ten. J is TRBJ2-2 and V is TRBV27, with 9 bases matching TRBD1. V lost 0 bases and J lost 4; bases outside the gene matches: 3. This CDR3 contains 16 residues. CDR1 is MNHEY, CDR2 SMNVEV, per germline (reference sequence). The DNA for the CDR3 is TGTGCCAGCAGTTTATCCGGGACAGGGCGCACCGGGGAGCTGTTTTTT. Protein sequence: CASSLSGTGRTGELFF.

This chain uses TRBV20-1 with TRBJ1-4; TRBD1 is a possible D gene (6 bases). The CDR3 contains 13 residues. V was trimmed by 6 bases and J by 7 bases, leaving 15 bases between them. The V gene's germline CDR1 is DFQATT and CDR2 SNEGSKA (reference sequence). CDR3 DNA: TGCAGTGCCTACAGGGCTGGGGGTGAAAAACTGTTTTTT. It translates to CSAYRAGGEKLFF.

This chain joins TRBV4-3 and TRBJ1-1; weak D call: TRBD1 (6 bases). The V and J ends lost 0 bases and 1 base respectively, with 12 bases between them. The V gene's germline CDR1 is LGHNA and CDR2 YSLEER. This CDR3 is built from 16 residues. The CDR3 coding sequence is TGCGCCAGCAGCCAAGATAGGGGGACGAGGAACACTGAAGCTTTCTTT. It specifies CASSQDRGTRNTEAFF.

On this clonotype itself: A read error is possible here, since a much larger clone lies one base away. J is TRBJ2-7 and V is TRBV6-5; D is undetermined. CDR3 size: 17 residues. CDR1 and CDR2 (germline): MNHEY, SVGAGI. The CDR3 is CARSKSAVTTATREQYF. The DNA for the CDR3 is TGTGCCCGCAGTAAGAGTGCAGTTACAACGGCTACGCGCGAGCAGTACTTC.

Many counts were recorded for this clonotype. The rearrangement uses TRBV28 and TRBJ1-5, with D perhaps TRBD1 (5 bases). V shed 6 bases and J shed 2 bases, with 11 bases lying between them. This CDR3 is 14 amino acids long. The germline V gene has CDR1 MDHEN and CDR2 SYDVKM. The CDR3 loop is CASRQVPGNQPQHF. The CDR3 nucleotides read TGTGCCAGCAGACAGGTGCCTGGCAATCAGCCCCAGCATTTT.

The table lists this clonotype with a few counts. CDR3 in amino acids: CASSALTSESEQFF. The CDR3 bases are TGTGCCAGCAGCGCCTTGACTAGCGAAAGTGAGCAGTTCTTC. The chain recombines TRBV6-6 with TRBJ2-1; 8 positions agree with TRBD2. From germline, CDR1 is MNHNY and CDR2 SVGAGI (reference sequence). This CDR3 region has 14 residues. The V gene end was trimmed by 6 bases and the J gene end by 9 bases; junction bases not matched to a gene: 10.

This clonotype was detected ten times or more. This chain uses TRBV20-1 with TRBJ1-5, with D maybe TRBD1 (5 bases). Germline V gene sequence: CDR1 DFQATT, CDR2 SNEGSKA (reference sequence). V lost 0 bases to trimming and J lost 14 bases, with 11 bases between them. This CDR3 spans 11 amino acids. The chain's CDR3 is CSARDLQAEHF. In DNA, the CDR3 is TGCAGTGCTAGAGATCTACAGGCGGAGCATTTT.

This clonotype was observed a handful of times. The chain is built from TRBV7-3 and TRBJ2-1, with 9 bases that match TRBD2. Germline CDR1 SGHTA, CDR2 FQGTGA. The CDR3 consists of 18 residues. Trimming at V came to 5 bases and at J to 5 bases, leaving 16 bases not matched to a gene. The CDR3 reads CASSIGAGGGVGDNEQFF. CDR3 nucleotide sequence: TGTGCCAGCAGCATAGGGGCGGGAGGGGGGGTGGGAGACAATGAGCAGTTCTTC.

This chain uses TRBV29-1 with TRBJ1-1; D possibly corresponds to TRBD1 (5 bases). The CDR3 length is 13 residues. V was shortened by 4 bases and J by 1 base, with 10 bases between the two germline ends. The germline gives CDR1 SQVTM, CDR2 ANQGSEA. This chain's CDR3 is CSVGVGTNTEAFF. CDR3 nucleotides: TGCAGCGTTGGAGTGGGGACGAACACTGAAGCTTTCTTT.

This sequence joins TRBV6-6 and TRBJ2-1; 8 bases are a match to TRBD2. Germline V gene data show CDR1 as MNHNY and CDR2 as SVGAGI (reference sequence). Trimming removed 3 bases from V and 0 bases from J; junction bases left unmatched: 16. The length of the CDR3 is 20 residues. In DNA form, the CDR3 reads TGTGCCAGCAGTTATCCGTGGGAGAGCGGGGGCTCGAGCTCCTACAATGAGCAGTTCTTC. It translates to CASSYPWESGGSSSYNEQFF.

This clonotype was observed a few times. The chain combines TRBV4-3 with TRBJ1-1, with D possibly TRBD1 on 5 matching bases. CDR1 LGHNA and CDR2 YSLEER come from the germline V gene. The CDR3 covers 13 residues. Trimming removed 0 bases from V and 7 bases from J, with 9 bases in between. CDR3 DNA: TGCGCCAGCAGCCAAGATTTCGACAGTGAAGCTTTCTTT. As protein: CASSQDFDSEAFF.

This clonotype was seen a few times. The chain carries TRBV15 and TRBJ2-1; D is uncertain. V lost 5 bases and J 3 bases, leaving 5 bases between the germline ends. Per germline, CDR1 LNHNV and CDR2 YYDKDF (reference sequence). The length of the CDR3 is 12 residues. The CDR3 reads CATSVGYNEQFF. As DNA, the CDR3 is TGTGCCACCAGCGTAGGCTACAATGAGCAGTTCTTC. Supplemented by reference TRBV15 and TRBJ2-1, the full variable domain reads DAMVIQNPRYQVTQFGKPVTLSCSQTLNHNVMYWYQQKSSQAPKLLFHYYDKDFNNEADTPDNFQSRRPNTSFCFLDIRSPGLGDTAMYLCATSVGYNEQFFGPGTRLTVL.

This clonotype occurred many times. V usage is TRBV7-9 and J usage is TRBJ2-7; D is unclear. Trimming removed 0 bases from V and 0 bases from J, with 6 bases in between. Germline values: CDR1 SEHNR, CDR2 FQNEAQ (reference sequence). The CDR3 has 14 residues. The CDR3 DNA sequence: TGTGCCAGCAGCTTAGCGGTGGCCTCCTACGAGCAGTACTTC. Its translation is CASSLAVASYEQYF.

The V and J genes are TRBV12-3 or TRBV12-4 and TRBJ2-2; no definite D call. The CDR3 has 14 amino acids. V was shortened by 1 base and J by 1 base, with 4 bases between the two germline ends. The CDR3 is CASSLVGNTGELFF. The DNA for the CDR3 is TGTGCCAGCAGTTTAGTAGGGAACACCGGGGAGCTGTTTTTT.

This clonotype was counted a few times. V gene TRBV11-2 combines with J gene TRBJ1-2; D gene uncertain. CDR3 length equals 13 residues. Per germline, CDR1 SGHAT and CDR2 FQNNGV. Trimming removed 2 bases from V and 2 bases from J, with 6 bases in between. The CDR3 DNA reads as TGTGCCAGCAGCTTACCGGAGAACTATGGCTACACCTTC. Protein product: CASSLPENYGYTF.

This clonotype was seen repeatedly, ten times or more. The chain combines TRBV7-9 with TRBJ1-2; TRBD1 matches 8 bases. Germline V gives CDR1 SEHNR, CDR2 FQNEAQ (reference sequence). This CDR3 comprises 13 residues. V lost 5 bases and J lost 6; bases outside the gene matches: 5. The CDR3 bases are TGTGCCAGCAGCACCGACAGGGGAAATGGCTACACCTTC. This gives the protein CASSTDRGNGYTF.

This clonotype came up many times. The junction shows a germline mismatch at one end, possibly a read error. V gene TRBV7-7 combines with J gene TRBJ2-5, with D perhaps matching TRBD1 (5 bases). CDR3 length: 13 amino acids. Germline values: CDR1 SSHAT, CDR2 FNYEAQ (reference sequence). The CDR3 bases are TGTGCTAGCAGCTTATCTCAGGGAGAGACCCAGTACTTC. Translating gives CASSLSQGETQYF. Looking up the rest from reference TRBV7-7 and TRBJ2-5 gives the full variable domain: GAGVSQSPRYKVTKRGQDVTLRCDPISSHATLYWYQQALGQGPEFLTYFNYEAQPDKSGLPSDRFSAERPEGSISTLTIQRTEQRDSAMYRCASSLSQGETQYFGPGTRLLVL.

This clonotype was detected only a few times. This sequence joins TRBV19 and TRBJ2-5, with TRBD2 matching over 8 bases. Trimming took 1 base from V and 4 from J; bases not matched to a gene: 2. The CDR3 is 14 amino acids. Germline V gene data show CDR1 as LNHDA and CDR2 as SQIVND (reference sequence). The CDR3 DNA reads as TGTGCCAGTAGTATAGCGGGGGGGCGAGAGACCCAGTACTTC. Translating gives CASSIAGGRETQYF.

V usage is TRBV7-8 and J usage is TRBJ2-4; 8 nucleotides agree with TRBD2. The V gene end was trimmed by 5 bases and the J gene end by 1 base; junction bases not matched to a gene: 10. This CDR3 is 17 amino acids long. Germline CDR1 reads SGHVS; CDR2 reads FQNEAQ. DNA of the CDR3: TGTGCCAGCAGCCTAGACGACGGCGGGAGGGCCAAAAACATTCAGTACTTC. Protein product: CASSLDDGGRAKNIQYF. The whole variable domain, remainder taken from reference TRBV7-8 and TRBJ2-4, is GAGVSQSPRYKVAKRGQDVALRCDPISGHVSLFWYQQALGQGPEFLTYFQNEAQLDKSGLPSDRFFAERPEGSVSTLKIQRTQQEDSAVYLCASSLDDGGRAKNIQYFGAGTRLSVL.

In this sample, this clonotype turned up a few times. This chain uses TRBV6-5 with TRBJ1-6; no clear D. The CDR3 is 16 residues long. Deletions cut 2 bases from V and 4 bases from J, with 12 bases between. Germline V CDR1 and CDR2: MNHEY, SVGAGI. CDR3 protein: CASSYGGEGYNSPLHF. In DNA, the CDR3 is TGTGCCAGCAGTTACGGAGGTGAAGGATATAATTCACCCCTCCACTTT.

This clonotype was detected many times. V usage is TRBV15 and J usage is TRBJ1-1; 11 nucleotides agree with TRBD1. Germline CDR1 reads LNHNV; CDR2 reads YYDKDF (reference sequence). Trimming at V came to 1 base and at J to 1 base, leaving 11 bases not matched to a gene. There are 19 residues in the CDR3. The CDR3 nucleotides are TGTGCCACCAGCAGAGGGTTCGGACAGGGGGCAACCGGGAACACTGAAGCTTTCTTT. Residues: CATSRGFGQGATGNTEAFF. The variable domain in full, completed from reference TRBV15 and TRBJ1-1, reads DAMVIQNPRYQVTQFGKPVTLSCSQTLNHNVMYWYQQKSSQAPKLLFHYYDKDFNNEADTPDNFQSRRPNTSFCFLDIRSPGLGDTAMYLCATSRGFGQGATGNTEAFFGQGTRLTVV.